Following are 2 T cell receptor beta chains from one sample sequenced in a study of neurological immune-mediated disorders. In TCRdb, the 5' RACE reads were re-called with MiXCR into one record per CDR3 protein. Of around 94,000 distinct CDR3 sequences in the sample, around 3.4% are singletons; the top ten hold roughly 6.4%. Source material: PBMCs. These receptors were obtained from a woman between 18 and 29 years old with multiple sclerosis.

This clonotype was counted many times. The J gene is TRBJ2-7, the V gene TRBV6-5; D uncertain. The length of the CDR3 is 15 residues. The germline V and J ends were trimmed by 6 bases and 6 bases, with 21 bases remaining between them. Germline CDR1 and CDR2: MNHEY and SVGAGI. The CDR3, as DNA: TGTGCCAGCAGCCACGGTCAGTCACAGACGGTCGAGCAGTACTTC. It yields the protein CASSHGQSQTVEQYF.

Concerning this clonotype: Since a much larger clone is just one base distant, this may be a read error. The chain joins TRBV28 to TRBJ2-1; the match to TRBD1 covers 7 bases. This CDR3 spans 14 amino acids. Germline V lookup: CDR1 MDHEN, CDR2 SYDVKM. V lost 2 bases, J lost 3 bases, and 1 base stayed unmatched. The CDR3 sequence: CASSLTGVYNEQFF. The DNA of the CDR3 is TGTGCCAGCAGTTTAACAGGGGTCTACAATGAGCAGTTCTTC.